This TCR beta chain was profiled in a study of blood T cell repertoires in COVID-19. Sequenced by immunoSEQ multiplex PCR; TCRdb stores in-frame clones only, minus some. In the table there are roughly 85,000 clones, 70% to 90% of which are singletons. The sequence was collected from a man in his forties or fifties with active or convalescent COVID-19. Sequences were obtained from peripheral blood.

Here the CDR3 reads CASSSASSGANVLTF. In nucleotides, the CDR3 is TGCGCCAGCAGCAGCGCTTCCTCTGGGGCCAACGTCCTGACTTTC. The gene calls are TRBV10-2 and TRBJ2-6; D remains ambiguous. The V end lost 6 bases, the J end lost 0 bases, and 9 bases lay between the germline ends. This CDR3 has 15 residues. The germline CDR1 and CDR2 sequences are WSHSY and SAAADI.